The clone carrying this TCR beta chain was seen a few times. The data stem from a study of T cell changes during pregnancy in multiple sclerosis. Trimming took 2 bases from V and 2 from J, leaving 12 bases between them. CDR1 and CDR2 (germline): MGHRA, YSYEKL. There are 15 residues in the CDR3. Clones were read by immunoSEQ multiplex PCR, and TCRdb kept only the in-frame ones, dropping some. The sample consists of about 66,000 clones, about 91% of them appearing once. The J gene is TRBJ1-2, the V gene TRBV4-1; unclear D gene. The sequence came from a female donor with multiple sclerosis, enrolled in a pregnancy study. Sequencing used CD8+ T cells from peripheral blood mononuclear cells, obtained before pregnancy. In nucleotides, the CDR3 is TGCGCCAGCAGCCAAAACTTGTACTCAAACTATGGCTACACCTTC. This sequence encodes CASSQNLYSNYGYTF.